Listed here is a single T cell receptor beta chain. The antigen remains unidentified. This specimen comes from a study of long-term antiretroviral therapy in people with HIV. Overall study findings and caveats: Even long-term ART left TRB diversity below transplant donor controls, despite gains. CDR3 lengths in HIV samples spanned a narrower range than controls. Specimens of blood were obtained during about 2003 to 2018, possibly under older ART regimens.

The CDR3 consists of 14 residues. Trimming removed 0 bases from V and 5 bases from J; junction bases left unmatched: 0. Germline V gene lookup returns CDR1 SGDLS and CDR2 YYNGEE. Survey level was the resolution at which the v3.0 immunoSEQ assay ran. Produced via immunoSEQ multiplex PCR; TCRdb's table is partial and in-frame only. The sample carries around 8,800 clones, 60% to 80% recorded once. Without exception, participants with HIV were treated in the United States. This sample comprised unsorted PBMCs, obtained 0.4 years before starting antiretroviral therapy. This sequence was found in a man aged 30 to 39 with HIV. The V call is TRBV9, the J call TRBJ1-5; 9 nucleotides match TRBD1. The CDR3 region has the DNA TGTGCCAGCAGCGTAGGACAGGGGGATCAGCCCCAGCATTTT. This codes for CASSVGQGDQPQHF.